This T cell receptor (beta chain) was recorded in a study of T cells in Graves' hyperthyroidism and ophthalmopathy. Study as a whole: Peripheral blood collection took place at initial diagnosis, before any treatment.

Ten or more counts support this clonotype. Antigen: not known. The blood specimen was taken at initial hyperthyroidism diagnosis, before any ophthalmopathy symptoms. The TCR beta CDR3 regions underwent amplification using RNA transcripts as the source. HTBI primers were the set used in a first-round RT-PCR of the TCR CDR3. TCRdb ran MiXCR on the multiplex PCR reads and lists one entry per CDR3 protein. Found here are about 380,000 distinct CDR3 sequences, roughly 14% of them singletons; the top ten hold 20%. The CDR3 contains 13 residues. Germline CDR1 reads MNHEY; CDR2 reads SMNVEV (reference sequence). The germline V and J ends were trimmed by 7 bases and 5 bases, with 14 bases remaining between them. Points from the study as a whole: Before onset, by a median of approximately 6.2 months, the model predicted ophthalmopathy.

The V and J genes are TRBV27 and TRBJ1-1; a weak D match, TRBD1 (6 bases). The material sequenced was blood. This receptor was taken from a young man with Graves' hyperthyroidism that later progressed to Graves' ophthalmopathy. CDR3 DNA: TGTGCCAGCAAAAAACAGGGAAAAACTGAAGCTTTCTTT. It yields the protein CASKKQGKTEAFF.